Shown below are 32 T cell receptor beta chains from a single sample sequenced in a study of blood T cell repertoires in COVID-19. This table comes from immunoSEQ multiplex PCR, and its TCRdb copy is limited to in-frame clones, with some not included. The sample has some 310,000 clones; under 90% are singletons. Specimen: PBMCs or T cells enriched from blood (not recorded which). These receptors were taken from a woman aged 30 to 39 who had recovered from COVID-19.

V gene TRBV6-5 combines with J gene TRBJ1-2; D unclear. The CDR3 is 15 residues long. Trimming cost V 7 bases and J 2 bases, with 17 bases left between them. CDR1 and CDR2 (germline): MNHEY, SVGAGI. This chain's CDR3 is CASTLPPGENYGYTF. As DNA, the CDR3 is TGTGCCAGCACCTTACCACCGGGTGAGAACTATGGCTACACCTTC.

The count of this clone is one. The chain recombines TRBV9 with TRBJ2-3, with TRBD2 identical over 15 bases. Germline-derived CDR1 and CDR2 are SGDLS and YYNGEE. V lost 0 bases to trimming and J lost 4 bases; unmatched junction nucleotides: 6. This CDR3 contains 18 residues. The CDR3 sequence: CASSVGGLAGGLADTQYF. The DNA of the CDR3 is TGTGCCAGCAGCGTAGGGGGACTAGCGGGAGGTCTGGCAGATACGCAGTATTTT.

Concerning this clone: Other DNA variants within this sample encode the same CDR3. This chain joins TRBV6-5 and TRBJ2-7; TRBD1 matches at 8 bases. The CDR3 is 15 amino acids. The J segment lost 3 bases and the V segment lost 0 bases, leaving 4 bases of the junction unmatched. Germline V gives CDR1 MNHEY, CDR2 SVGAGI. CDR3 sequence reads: CASSYSSGQGYEQYF. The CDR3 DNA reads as TGTGCCAGCAGTTACTCTTCCGGACAGGGCTACGAGCAGTACTTC.

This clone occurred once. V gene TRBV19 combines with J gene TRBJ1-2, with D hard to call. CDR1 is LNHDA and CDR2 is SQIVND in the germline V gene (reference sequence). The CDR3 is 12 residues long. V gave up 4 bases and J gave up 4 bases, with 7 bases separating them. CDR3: CASSSSSYGYTF. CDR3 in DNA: TGTGCCAGTAGTAGCTCTAGCTATGGCTACACCTTC.

In DNA form, the CDR3 reads TGTGCCAGCAGTTATCAGACTAGCGCGACGTCGGGTACGCAGTATTTT. Amino acids: CASSYQTSATSGTQYF. This chain uses TRBV6-5 with TRBJ2-3, with 8 bases that match TRBD2. Germline V gives CDR1 MNHEY, CDR2 SVGAGI. With 3 bases clipped from V and 8 bases from J, the junction kept 13 bases outside the gene matches. The CDR3 has 16 residues.

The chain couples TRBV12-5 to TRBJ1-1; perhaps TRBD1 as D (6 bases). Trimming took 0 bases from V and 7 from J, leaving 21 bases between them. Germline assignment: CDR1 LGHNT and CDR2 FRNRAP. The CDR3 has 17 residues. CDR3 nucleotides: TGTGCTAGTGGTTTGGTAGCCCTGGGGGGGCTTGTGGGTGAAGCTTTCTTT. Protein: CASGLVALGGLVGEAFF.

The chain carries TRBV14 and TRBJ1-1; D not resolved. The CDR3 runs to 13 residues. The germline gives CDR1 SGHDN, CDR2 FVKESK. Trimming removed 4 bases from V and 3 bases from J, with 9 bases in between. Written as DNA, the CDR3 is TGTGCCAGCAGCCCTCTACCCTACACTGAAGCTTTCTTT. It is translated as CASSPLPYTEAFF.

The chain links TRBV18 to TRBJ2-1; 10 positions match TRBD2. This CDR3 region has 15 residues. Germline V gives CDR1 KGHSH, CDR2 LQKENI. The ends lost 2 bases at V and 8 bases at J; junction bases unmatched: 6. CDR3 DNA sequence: TGTGCCAGCTCACCAATGTACCTAGCGGGGGATGAGCAGTTCTTC. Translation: CASSPMYLAGDEQFF.

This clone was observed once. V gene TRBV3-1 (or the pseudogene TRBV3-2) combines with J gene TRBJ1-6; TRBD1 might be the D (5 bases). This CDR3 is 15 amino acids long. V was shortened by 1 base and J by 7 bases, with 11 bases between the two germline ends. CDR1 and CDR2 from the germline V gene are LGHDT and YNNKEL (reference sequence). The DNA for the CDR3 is TGTGCCAGCAGCCAAGTGACAGAGAAGAATTCACCCCTCCACTTT. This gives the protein CASSQVTEKNSPLHF.

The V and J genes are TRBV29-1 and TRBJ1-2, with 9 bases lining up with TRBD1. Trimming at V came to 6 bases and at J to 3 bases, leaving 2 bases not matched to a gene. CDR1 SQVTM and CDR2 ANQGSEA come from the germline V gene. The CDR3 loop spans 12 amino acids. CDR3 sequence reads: CSVGDRDYGYTF. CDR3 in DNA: TGCAGCGTCGGGGACAGGGACTATGGCTACACCTTC.

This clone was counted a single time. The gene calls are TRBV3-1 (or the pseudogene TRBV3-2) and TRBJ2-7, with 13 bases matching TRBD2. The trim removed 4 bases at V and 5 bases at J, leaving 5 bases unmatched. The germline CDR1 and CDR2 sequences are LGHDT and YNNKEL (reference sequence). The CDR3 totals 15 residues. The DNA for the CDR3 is TGTGCCAGCAGCCTACTAGCGGGAGGGCCTAACGAGCAGTACTTC. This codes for CASSLLAGGPNEQYF.

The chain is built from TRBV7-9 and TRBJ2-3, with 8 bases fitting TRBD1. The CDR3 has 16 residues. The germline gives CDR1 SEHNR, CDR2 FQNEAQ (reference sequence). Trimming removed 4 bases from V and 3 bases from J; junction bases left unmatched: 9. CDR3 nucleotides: TGTGCCAGCAGCTCCGGGACAGGCCTAAAGACAGATACGCAGTATTTT. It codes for CASSSGTGLKTDTQYF.

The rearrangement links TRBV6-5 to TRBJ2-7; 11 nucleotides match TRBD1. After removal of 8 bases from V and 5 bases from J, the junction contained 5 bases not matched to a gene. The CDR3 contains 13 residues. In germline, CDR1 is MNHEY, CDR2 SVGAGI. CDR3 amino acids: CASLDRGLDEQYF. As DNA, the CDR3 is TGTGCCAGCCTGGACAGGGGGCTCGACGAGCAGTACTTC.

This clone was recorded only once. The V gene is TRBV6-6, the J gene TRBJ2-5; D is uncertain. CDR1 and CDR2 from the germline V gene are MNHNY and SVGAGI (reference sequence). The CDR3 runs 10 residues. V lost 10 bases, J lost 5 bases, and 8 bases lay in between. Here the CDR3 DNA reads TGTGCCACCTCCCGTGAGACCCAGTACTTC. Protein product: CATSRETQYF.

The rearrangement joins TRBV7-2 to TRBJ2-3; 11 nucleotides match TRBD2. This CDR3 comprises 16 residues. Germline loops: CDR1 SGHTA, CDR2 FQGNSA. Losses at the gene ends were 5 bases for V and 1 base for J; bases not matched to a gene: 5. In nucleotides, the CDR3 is TGTGCCAGCAGCCTTAATAGCGGGAGGGGCACAGATACGCAGTATTTT. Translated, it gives CASSLNSGRGTDTQYF.

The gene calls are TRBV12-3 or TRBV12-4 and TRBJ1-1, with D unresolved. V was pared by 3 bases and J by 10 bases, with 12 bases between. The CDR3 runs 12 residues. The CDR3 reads CASSFRRQIAFF. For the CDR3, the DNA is TGTGCCAGCAGTTTTCGGCGGCAGATAGCTTTCTTT.

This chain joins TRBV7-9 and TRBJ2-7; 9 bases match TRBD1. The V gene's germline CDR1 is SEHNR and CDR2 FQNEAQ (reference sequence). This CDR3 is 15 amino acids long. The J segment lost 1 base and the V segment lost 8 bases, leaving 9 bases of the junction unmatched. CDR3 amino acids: CASQPQQGASYEQYF. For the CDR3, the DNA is TGTGCCAGCCAGCCCCAACAGGGGGCTTCCTACGAGCAGTACTTC.

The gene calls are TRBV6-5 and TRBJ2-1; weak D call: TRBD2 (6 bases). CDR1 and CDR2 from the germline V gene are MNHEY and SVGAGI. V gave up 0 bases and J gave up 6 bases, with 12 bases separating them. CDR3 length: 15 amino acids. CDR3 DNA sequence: TGTGCCAGCAGTTACTCCCTGTTGGGGGGCAATGAGCAGTTCTTC. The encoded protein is CASSYSLLGGNEQFF.

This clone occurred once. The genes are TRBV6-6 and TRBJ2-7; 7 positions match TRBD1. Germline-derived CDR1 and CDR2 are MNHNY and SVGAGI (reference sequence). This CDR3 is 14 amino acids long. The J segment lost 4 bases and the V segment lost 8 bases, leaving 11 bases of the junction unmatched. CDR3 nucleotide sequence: TGTGCCAGCGACAGGGACCTTTCATCGTACGAGCAGTACTTC. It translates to CASDRDLSSYEQYF.

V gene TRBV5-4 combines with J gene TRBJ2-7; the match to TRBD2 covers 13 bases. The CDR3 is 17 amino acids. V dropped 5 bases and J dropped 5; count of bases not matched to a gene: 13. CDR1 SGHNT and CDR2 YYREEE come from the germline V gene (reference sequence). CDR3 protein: CASSLFRTSGRSNEQYF. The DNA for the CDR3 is TGTGCCAGCAGTCTCTTCCGGACTAGCGGGAGAAGTAACGAGCAGTACTTC.

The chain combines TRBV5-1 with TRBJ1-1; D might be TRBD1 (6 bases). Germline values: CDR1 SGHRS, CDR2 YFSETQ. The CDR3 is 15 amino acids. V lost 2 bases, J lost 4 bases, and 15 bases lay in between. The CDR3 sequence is CASSFTGRWGTEAFF. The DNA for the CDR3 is TGCGCCAGCAGCTTTACAGGGCGGTGGGGCACTGAAGCTTTCTTT.

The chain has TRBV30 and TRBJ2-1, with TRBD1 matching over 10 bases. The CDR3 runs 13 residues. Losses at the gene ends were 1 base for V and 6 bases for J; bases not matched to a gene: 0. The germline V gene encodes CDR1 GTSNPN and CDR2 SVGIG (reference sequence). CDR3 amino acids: CAWSGTGGNEQFF. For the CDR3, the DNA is TGTGCCTGGAGTGGGACAGGGGGCAATGAGCAGTTCTTC.

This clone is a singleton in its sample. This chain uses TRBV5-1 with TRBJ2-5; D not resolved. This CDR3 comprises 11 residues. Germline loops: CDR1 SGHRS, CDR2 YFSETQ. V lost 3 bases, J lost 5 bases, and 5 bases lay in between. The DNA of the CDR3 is TGCGCCAGCAGCTCAGTGGAGACCCAGTACTTC. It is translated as CASSSVETQYF.

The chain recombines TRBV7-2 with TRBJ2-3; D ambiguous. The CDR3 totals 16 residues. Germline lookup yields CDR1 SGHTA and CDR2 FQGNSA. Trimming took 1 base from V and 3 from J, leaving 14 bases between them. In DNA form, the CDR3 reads TGTGCCAGCAGCTTAGGGTCCGCAGGAAGGACAGATACGCAGTATTTT. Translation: CASSLGSAGRTDTQYF.

The CDR3 loop reads CASSLAGWDEKLFF. The CDR3 DNA reads as TGTGCCAGCAGTTTGGCAGGGTGGGATGAAAAACTGTTTTTT. This chain uses TRBV28 with TRBJ1-4; D perhaps matches TRBD1 (5 bases). The CDR3 extends over 14 amino acids. The germline CDR1 and CDR2 sequences are MDHEN and SYDVKM. V was clipped by 3 bases and J by 6 bases, with 11 bases between them.

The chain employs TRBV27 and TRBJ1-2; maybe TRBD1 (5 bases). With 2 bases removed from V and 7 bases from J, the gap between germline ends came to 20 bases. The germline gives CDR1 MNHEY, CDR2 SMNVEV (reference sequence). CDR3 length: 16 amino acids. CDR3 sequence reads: CASSLASGGGGGGYTF. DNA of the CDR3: TGTGCCAGCAGTTTAGCTTCTGGGGGAGGTGGAGGTGGCTACACCTTC.

Written as DNA, the CDR3 is TGTGCCAGCAGTTTATCCGCCGGCAGGGGGGATCTTAAGGCTGAAGCTTTCTTT. It translates to CASSLSAGRGDLKAEAFF. The V call is TRBV27, the J call TRBJ1-1, with 7 bases aligning to TRBD1. This CDR3 is 18 amino acids long. From germline, CDR1 is MNHEY and CDR2 SMNVEV (reference sequence). With V trimmed by 0 bases and J by 6 bases, 16 bases remained unmatched.

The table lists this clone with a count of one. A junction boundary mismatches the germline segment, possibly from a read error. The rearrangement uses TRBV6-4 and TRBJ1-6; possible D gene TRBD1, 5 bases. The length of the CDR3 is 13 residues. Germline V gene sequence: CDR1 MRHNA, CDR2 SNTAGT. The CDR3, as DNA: TGTGCCAGCGGGACTTCCTACAATTCACCCCTCCACTTT. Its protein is CASGTSYNSPLHF.

The CDR3 sequence: CSVTGGGYTF. In DNA form, the CDR3 reads TGCAGCGTGACAGGGGGAGGCTACACCTTC. The chain couples TRBV29-1 to TRBJ1-2, with 9 bases aligning to TRBD1. The CDR3 sequence is 10 residues long. The ends lost 6 bases at V and 8 bases at J; junction bases unmatched: 1. In germline, CDR1 is SQVTM, CDR2 ANQGSEA.

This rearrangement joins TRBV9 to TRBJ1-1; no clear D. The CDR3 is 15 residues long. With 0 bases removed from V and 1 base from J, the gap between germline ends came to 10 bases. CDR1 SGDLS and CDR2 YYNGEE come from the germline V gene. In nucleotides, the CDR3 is TGTGCCAGCAGCGTAGTCTATTCAGGGAACACTGAAGCTTTCTTT. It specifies CASSVVYSGNTEAFF.

The CDR3 is CASSLFSRTSTDTQYF. The CDR3 DNA follows: TGCGCCAGCAGCTTGTTTAGCAGGACTAGCACAGATACGCAGTATTTT. This chain links TRBV5-1 with TRBJ2-3, with a possible D match to TRBD2 (5 bases). V was shortened by 1 base and J by 0 bases, with 12 bases between the two germline ends. This CDR3 region has 16 residues. The germline gives CDR1 SGHRS, CDR2 YFSETQ. Filled out from reference TRBV5-1 and TRBJ2-3, the complete variable domain reads KAGVTQTPRYLIKTRGQQVTLSCSPISGHRSVSWYQQTPGQGLQFLFEYFSETQRNKGNFPGRFSGRQFSNSRSEMNVSTLELGDSALYLCASSLFSRTSTDTQYFGPGTRLTVL.

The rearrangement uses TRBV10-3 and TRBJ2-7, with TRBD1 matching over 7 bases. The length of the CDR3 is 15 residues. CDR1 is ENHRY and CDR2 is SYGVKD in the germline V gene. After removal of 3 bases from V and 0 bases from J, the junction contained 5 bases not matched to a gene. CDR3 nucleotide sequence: TGTGCCATCAGTGAAGGGACAGTGGGCTCCTACGAGCAGTACTTC. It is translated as CAISEGTVGSYEQYF.